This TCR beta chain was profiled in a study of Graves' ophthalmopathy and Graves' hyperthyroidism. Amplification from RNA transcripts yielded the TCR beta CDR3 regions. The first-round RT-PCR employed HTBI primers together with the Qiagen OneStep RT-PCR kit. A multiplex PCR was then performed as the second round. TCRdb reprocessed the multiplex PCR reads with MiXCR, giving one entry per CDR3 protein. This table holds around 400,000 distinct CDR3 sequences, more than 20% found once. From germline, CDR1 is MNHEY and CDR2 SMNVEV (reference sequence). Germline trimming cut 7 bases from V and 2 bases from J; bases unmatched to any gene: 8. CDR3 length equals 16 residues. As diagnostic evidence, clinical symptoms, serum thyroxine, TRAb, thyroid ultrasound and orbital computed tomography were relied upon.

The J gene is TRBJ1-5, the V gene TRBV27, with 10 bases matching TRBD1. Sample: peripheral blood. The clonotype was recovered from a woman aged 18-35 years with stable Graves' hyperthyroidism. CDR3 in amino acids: CASTPGQGFGNQPQHF. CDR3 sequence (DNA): TGTGCCAGCACTCCGGGACAGGGGTTCGGCAATCAGCCCCAGCATTTT.